The 29 T cell receptor beta chains given below trace back to one sample, sequenced in a study of PD-1 blockade in mismatch repair-deficient tumors (dated 2017 in TCRdb). Libraries were made using the immunoSEQ multiplex PCR assay. TCRdb took over this immuneACCESS table, retaining in-frame rearrangements with V and J assigned. Such tables are incomplete; in checked studies, under half of the missing clones stem from an unresolved V gene, and the remainder is unexplained. The sample table shows 85,000 to 130,000 clones, and 82% are seen once. The ten most abundant clones make up about 6.3% of the sample. Sample: peripheral blood, taken 30 to 36 weeks after starting pembrolizumab. These receptor sequences come from an adult with mismatch repair-deficient cancer.

The chain recombines TRBV29-1 with TRBJ1-4; 11 positions agree with TRBD1. The CDR3 runs 14 residues. V lost 6 bases and J lost 7; bases outside the gene matches: 7. Germline V CDR1 and CDR2: SQVTM, ANQGSEA. CDR3 nucleotides: TGCAGCGTCGCCGCCGGGACAGGGGGTGAAAAACTGTTTTTT. Protein: CSVAAGTGGEKLFF.

The V call is TRBV18, the J call TRBJ2-1; TRBD2 is a possible D gene (6 bases). Trimming removed 2 bases from V and 3 bases from J, with 8 bases in between. Germline loops: CDR1 KGHSH, CDR2 LQKENI. The CDR3 consists of 14 residues. The CDR3 DNA reads TGTGCCAGCTCACCAGCCGGGAGCTACAATGAGCAGTTCTTC. Translation gives CASSPAGSYNEQFF.

The chain is built from TRBV12-5 and TRBJ1-5, with D perhaps TRBD1 (5 bases). The V end lost 7 bases, the J end lost 9 bases, and 22 bases lay between the germline ends. There are 15 residues in the CDR3. Per the germline V gene, CDR1 is LGHNT and CDR2 is FRNRAP. The CDR3 coding sequence is TGTGCTAGTGCCTCTGGTGGGGTGGGGCCCCGGCCCCAGCATTTT. This sequence encodes CASASGGVGPRPQHF.

CDR3 amino acids: CASSLEPYYGYTF. Here the CDR3 DNA reads TGTGCCAGCAGCTTGGAGCCCTACTATGGCTACACCTTC. The chain has TRBV7-2 and TRBJ1-2; the D is unclear. The length of the CDR3 is 13 residues. V was clipped by 3 bases and J by 3 bases, with 8 bases between them. Germline V gene data show CDR1 as SGHTA and CDR2 as FQGNSA.

In this sample, this clone turned up once. The chain recombines TRBV4-1 with TRBJ2-5, with D possibly TRBD1 on 6 matching bases. The V end lost 0 bases, the J end lost 5 bases, and 19 bases lay between the germline ends. This CDR3 comprises 17 residues. In germline, CDR1 is MGHRA, CDR2 YSYEKL. DNA for the CDR3: TGCGCCAGCAGCCAAGAGGGCCTAGGTGGGGGCATGGAGACCCAGTACTTC. This encodes CASSQEGLGGGMETQYF.

The chain carries TRBV5-4 and TRBJ2-7; no definite D call. Trimming stripped 0 bases from V and 0 bases from J, with 7 bases between. The germline gives CDR1 SGHNT, CDR2 YYREEE (reference sequence). The CDR3 is made up of 14 amino acids. In nucleotides, the CDR3 is TGTGCCAGCAGCTTGGATACGGGCTCCTACGAGCAGTACTTC. It codes for CASSLDTGSYEQYF.

The chain uses TRBV5-1 and TRBJ1-2; 9 nucleotides match TRBD1. The junction had 12 bases not matched to a gene; V was cut back by 5 bases and J by 4 bases. CDR1 is SGHRS and CDR2 is YFSETQ in the germline V gene. The CDR3 contains 16 residues. This CDR3 is CASSSEHRGRPYGYTF. DNA of the CDR3: TGCGCCAGCAGTTCGGAACACAGGGGGCGTCCCTATGGCTACACCTTC.

J is TRBJ2-2 and V is TRBV9; D possibly corresponds to TRBD1 (5 bases). Germline CDR1 reads SGDLS; CDR2 reads YYNGEE. CDR3 length equals 15 residues. V lost 0 bases to trimming and J lost 1 base, with 7 bases between them. CDR3 region: CASSVVQGNTGELFF. The CDR3 DNA sequence: TGTGCCAGCAGCGTAGTTCAGGGGAACACCGGGGAGCTGTTTTTT. The whole variable domain, filled in from reference TRBV9 and TRBJ2-2, reads DSGVTQTPKHLITATGQRVTLRCSPRSGDLSVYWYQQSLDQGLQFLIQYYNGEERAKGNILERFSAQQFPDLHSELNLSSLELGDSALYFCASSVVQGNTGELFFGEGSRLTVL.

The chain links TRBV12-5 to TRBJ2-3, with TRBD2 matching over 11 bases. Trimming cost V 0 bases and J 2 bases; bases outside gene matches: 13. CDR1 is LGHNT, CDR2 FRNRAP, per germline. This CDR3 comprises 20 residues. CDR3 region: CASGLVRSLAGGPTTDTQYF. In DNA, the CDR3 is TGTGCTAGTGGTTTGGTACGGTCGCTAGCGGGAGGACCAACCACAGATACGCAGTATTTT.

The chain joins TRBV29-1 to TRBJ2-3; D is possibly TRBD1 (5 bases). Germline V gene sequence: CDR1 SQVTM, CDR2 ANQGSEA. Trimming took 7 bases from V and 3 from J, leaving 23 bases between them. The CDR3 loop spans 16 amino acids. The CDR3 DNA is TGCAGCGGGGCCTTGGGGCCCTCCCTTGGGACAGATACGCAGTATTTT. Translating it yields CSGALGPSLGTDTQYF.

This clone has a single count. This chain links TRBV11-1 with TRBJ1-3; tentative D call: TRBD1 (5 bases). V shed 5 bases and J shed 2 bases, with 10 bases lying between them. CDR1 is SGHAT and CDR2 is FQDESV in the germline V gene (reference sequence). CDR3 length: 14 residues. The CDR3 DNA reads TGTGCCAGCAGCGCCGGCAGGGCTGGAAACACCATATATTTT. Translation: CASSAGRAGNTIYF.

The rearrangement links TRBV29-1 to TRBJ1-5, with D tentatively TRBD1 (5 bases). Per germline, CDR1 SQVTM and CDR2 ANQGSEA. The length of the CDR3 is 13 residues. The V end lost 7 bases, the J end lost 3 bases, and 13 bases lay between the germline ends. The chain's CDR3 is CSAGQGNNQPQHF. CDR3 DNA: TGCAGCGCGGGCCAGGGAAACAATCAGCCCCAGCATTTT.

The chain is built from TRBV6-5 and TRBJ1-1; weak D call: TRBD1 (6 bases). The germline gives CDR1 MNHEY, CDR2 SVGAGI. With 5 bases removed from V and 8 bases from J, the gap between germline ends came to 12 bases. The CDR3 covers 12 residues. CDR3: CASSTGSREAFF. CDR3 nucleotides: TGTGCCAGCAGTACAGGGAGTCGGGAAGCTTTCTTT.

The chain is built from TRBV6-1 and TRBJ2-7; a possible D gene is TRBD1 (5 bases). This CDR3 is built from 17 residues. V lost 0 bases, J lost 2 bases, and 17 bases lay in between. Germline CDR1 is MNHNS and CDR2 is SASEGT. The CDR3 sequence is CASSEAFRPRDTYEQYF. The DNA of the CDR3 is TGTGCCAGCAGTGAAGCGTTCCGCCCCAGGGATACCTACGAGCAGTACTTC.

This clone occurred a few times. The V gene is TRBV7-9, the J gene TRBJ2-7, with D perhaps matching TRBD1 (6 bases). From germline, CDR1 is SEHNR and CDR2 FQNEAQ (reference sequence). This CDR3 is built from 12 residues. With 8 bases removed from V and 5 bases from J, the gap between germline ends came to 13 bases. CDR3 coding DNA: TGTGCCAGCGCTACAGGGCCAGACGAGCAGTACTTC. Residues: CASATGPDEQYF.

At least ten counts were recorded for this clone. This sequence joins TRBV28 and TRBJ1-1; no firm D call. CDR1 is MDHEN, CDR2 SYDVKM, per germline. V dropped 6 bases and J dropped 6 bases, with 11 bases sitting between them. This CDR3 region has 12 residues. The CDR3 DNA sequence: TGTGCCAGCAGACAAATCAATTCTGAAGCTTTCTTT. Translated, it gives CASRQINSEAFF. Full variable domain (rest looked up from reference TRBV28 and TRBJ1-1): DVKVTQSSRYLVKRTGEKVFLECVQDMDHENMFWYRQDPGLGLRLIYFSYDVKMKEKGDIPEGYSVSREKKERFSLILESASTNQTSMYLCASRQINSEAFFGQGTRLTVV.

There are a few counts of this clone. The chain is built from TRBV6-1 and TRBJ2-2, with 8 bases matching TRBD1. The CDR3 loop spans 15 amino acids. V gave up 10 bases and J gave up 7 bases; unmatched junction bases: 14. The germline CDR1 and CDR2 sequences are MNHNS and SASEGT. The CDR3 sequence is CATLEGRGRGGELFF. As DNA, the CDR3 is TGTGCCACCCTGGAGGGCAGGGGGCGCGGCGGGGAGCTGTTTTTT.

The chain couples TRBV4-2 to TRBJ2-3; 10 bases line up with TRBD2. Unmatched junction bases numbered 9, after V lost 7 bases and J lost 2 bases. Germline CDR1 and CDR2: LGHNA and YNFKEQ. The CDR3 is 16 residues long. Here the CDR3 DNA reads TGTGCCAGCACCCTAACCGGGACTAGCGACACAGATACGCAGTATTTT. This gives the protein CASTLTGTSDTDTQYF.

V usage is TRBV11-2 and J usage is TRBJ2-2; 7 nucleotides align to TRBD2. Looked up from germline, CDR1 is SGHAT and CDR2 is FQNNGV. V was clipped by 5 bases and J by 5 bases; unmatched bases: 8. The CDR3 is made up of 15 amino acids. DNA of the CDR3: TGTGCCAGCAGCCTGCGACTAGCAAGTACCGGGGAGCTGTTTTTT. Translating it yields CASSLRLASTGELFF.

The chain carries TRBV5-1 and TRBJ2-1; 14 bases are a match to TRBD2. Germline V CDR1 and CDR2: SGHRS, YFSETQ. CDR3 size: 15 residues. J gave up 9 bases and V 8 bases, and 10 bases lay outside the gene matches. In nucleotides, the CDR3 is TGCGCCAGTGAACTCGGGACTAGCGGGAGTGGTGAGCAGTTCTTC. Its translation: CASELGTSGSGEQFF.

Only one count was recorded for this clone. V and J are TRBV7-8 and TRBJ2-3; a possible D gene is TRBD2 (6 bases). Looked up from germline, CDR1 is SGHVS and CDR2 is FQNEAQ. The CDR3 sequence is 15 residues long. Trimming removed 6 bases from V and 1 base from J, with 14 bases in between. The DNA for the CDR3 is TGTGCCAGCAGTCACTTGCGGGGCGGCACAGATACGCAGTATTTT. Protein product: CASSHLRGGTDTQYF.

The genes are TRBV18 and TRBJ1-5, with TRBD1 matching 7 bases. V was clipped by 2 bases and J by 4 bases; unmatched bases: 2. The CDR3 length is 14 residues. Germline values: CDR1 KGHSH, CDR2 LQKENI. CDR3 bases: TGTGCCAGCTCACCAGGCAGGGGGAATCAGCCCCAGCATTTT. It yields the protein CASSPGRGNQPQHF.

The chain links TRBV7-9 to TRBJ2-7; D gene unclear. Deletions cut 0 bases from V and 7 bases from J, with 4 bases between. Germline V gives CDR1 SEHNR, CDR2 FQNEAQ (reference sequence). The CDR3 is made up of 11 amino acids. CDR3 bases: TGTGCCAGCAGCTTAGCCAGGGAGCAGTACTTC. It encodes CASSLAREQYF.

The chain combines TRBV27 with TRBJ1-2, with 12 bases aligning to TRBD1. V was pared by 6 bases and J by 7 bases, with 9 bases of the junction left unmatched. Germline V lookup: CDR1 MNHEY, CDR2 SMNVEV (reference sequence). The CDR3 length is 15 residues. This chain's CDR3 is CASRTPGQGASGYTF. As DNA, the CDR3 is TGTGCCAGCAGGACTCCGGGACAGGGGGCTAGTGGCTACACCTTC.

J is TRBJ1-5 and V is TRBV6-6, with 7 bases matching TRBD1. CDR1 is MNHNY and CDR2 is SVGAGI in the germline V gene (reference sequence). Losses at the gene ends were 2 bases for V and 7 bases for J; bases not matched to a gene: 8. This CDR3 is built from 15 residues. The CDR3 region is CASSYDRQGIQPQHF. The CDR3 DNA is TGTGCCAGCAGTTACGATAGACAGGGAATCCAGCCCCAGCATTTT.

This chain uses TRBV27 with TRBJ1-3; D not resolved. The CDR3 is made up of 15 amino acids. The V end was cut by 3 bases, the J end by 0 bases, with 9 bases between. CDR1 MNHEY and CDR2 SMNVEV come from the germline V gene (reference sequence). The CDR3 is CASSFRASSGNTIYF. In nucleotides, the CDR3 is TGTGCCAGCAGTTTCCGGGCCTCCTCTGGAAACACCATATATTTT.

This clone has a handful of counts. The gene calls are TRBV28 and TRBJ1-2; no firm D call. Trimming cost V 4 bases and J 5 bases, with 5 bases left between them. Germline assignment: CDR1 MDHEN and CDR2 SYDVKM. The CDR3 totals 11 residues. Here the CDR3 reads CASSYGYGYTF. The CDR3 DNA reads TGTGCCAGCAGTTACGGATATGGCTACACCTTC.

This sequence joins TRBV10-2 and TRBJ2-7, with 8 nucleotides matching TRBD1. This CDR3 region has 15 residues. J gave up 6 bases and V 3 bases, and 10 bases lay outside the gene matches. Germline values: CDR1 WSHSY, CDR2 SAAADI. This CDR3 is CASSDRTGNLGEQYF. CDR3 nucleotide sequence: TGCGCCAGCAGTGATAGGACAGGGAATTTAGGCGAGCAGTACTTC.

The rearrangement links TRBV5-1 to TRBJ2-2; 8 bases line up with TRBD2. V lost 2 bases and J lost 4; bases outside the gene matches: 4. The CDR3 extends over 15 amino acids. Germline CDR1 SGHRS, CDR2 YFSETQ. The CDR3 region has the DNA TGCGCCAGCAGCTTCAGCGGGAGTACCACCGGGGAGCTGTTTTTT. It yields the protein CASSFSGSTTGELFF.